This passage covers 25 T cell receptor beta chains from one sample sequenced in a study of cytotoxic CD8 clonotypes in ibrutinib-treated CLL. The method was immunoSEQ multiplex PCR; TCRdb's version includes in-frame clones alone and lacks a portion of them. The sample lists more than 150,000 clones, 55% to 85% occurring once. The input for sequencing was PBMCs, taken after 24 months of ibrutinib treatment. All receptors come from a human donor with chronic lymphocytic leukemia.

This rearrangement joins TRBV5-4 to TRBJ1-1, with 11 bases that match TRBD1. Germline V lookup: CDR1 SGHNT, CDR2 YYREEE (reference sequence). V was clipped by 8 bases and J by 4 bases; unmatched bases: 7. The CDR3 is 14 residues long. DNA of the CDR3: TGTGCCAGTCGCGGACAGGGGGCTAGCACTGAAGCTTTCTTT. It codes for CASRGQGASTEAFF.

The chain employs TRBV6-6 and TRBJ1-2, with a possible D match to TRBD1 (5 bases). Looked up from germline, CDR1 is MNHNY and CDR2 is SVGAGI (reference sequence). This CDR3 is built from 12 residues. The V end was cut by 3 bases, the J end by 8 bases, with 10 bases between. The DNA of the CDR3 is TGTGCCAGCAGTTATCAGGGTCGCGGCTACACCTTC. Its protein product is CASSYQGRGYTF.

The rearrangement joins TRBV5-4 to TRBJ2-5; a weak D match, TRBD1 (6 bases). V was cut by 2 bases and J by 5 bases, with 19 bases left in between. Per the germline V gene, CDR1 is SGHNT and CDR2 is YYREEE (reference sequence). The CDR3 spans 16 residues. CDR3: CASSLFSQGTVETQYF. The CDR3 DNA follows: TGTGCCAGCAGCTTATTCTCCCAGGGGACGGTGGAGACCCAGTACTTC.

A few counts support this clone. This sequence joins TRBV7-2 and TRBJ2-7; tentatively, D is TRBD1 or TRBD2 (6 bases each). Trimming removed 1 base at V and 7 bases at J, with 14 bases between. The CDR3 covers 14 residues. Germline V gene lookup returns CDR1 SGHTA and CDR2 FQGNSA. DNA of the CDR3: TGTGCCAGCAGCTTAGTAGCTCAGGGGAGGGAGCAGTACTTC. This translates into CASSLVAQGREQYF.

A few counts support this clone. This chain links TRBV7-2 with TRBJ1-4, with D unclear. Germline loops: CDR1 SGHTA, CDR2 FQGNSA. Trimming cost V 2 bases and J 5 bases, with 0 bases left between them. CDR3 length: 11 amino acids. CDR3 loop: CASSLNEKLFF. For the CDR3, the DNA is TGTGCCAGCAGCTTAAATGAAAAACTGTTTTTT.

The chain has TRBV4-1 and TRBJ2-1; D is possibly TRBD2 (6 bases). The CDR3 has 13 residues. The ends were cut back, 1 base at V and 7 bases at J, with 8 bases in the middle. Germline V gene sequence: CDR1 MGHRA, CDR2 YSYEKL. The DNA of the CDR3 is TGCGCCAGCAGCCAAGTAGGAGGGAATGAGCAGTTCTTC. Translated: CASSQVGGNEQFF.

J is TRBJ2-7 and V is TRBV5-5; 8 nucleotides match TRBD1. Germline values: CDR1 SGHKS, CDR2 YYEKEE (reference sequence). V shed 4 bases, J shed 5 bases, and the junction held 5 bases outside the gene matches. The CDR3 sequence is 13 residues long. The CDR3: CASSPRTGHEQYF. CDR3 nucleotide sequence: TGTGCCAGCAGCCCGCGGACAGGGCACGAGCAGTACTTC. The full variable domain, in which reference TRBV5-5 and TRBJ2-7 provide the parts outside the CDR3, is DAGVTQSPTHLIKTRGQQVTLRCSPISGHKSVSWYQQVLGQGPQFIFQYYEKEERGRGNFPDRFSARQFPNYSSELNVNALLLGDSALYLCASSPRTGHEQYFGPGTRLTVT.

The chain employs TRBV13 and TRBJ2-3; TRBD1 is a possible D gene (5 bases). The germline V and J ends were trimmed by 8 bases and 0 bases, with 12 bases remaining between them. The CDR3 loop spans 14 amino acids. Germline V gene lookup returns CDR1 PRHDT and CDR2 FYEKMQ (reference sequence). The CDR3: CASSRAYSTDTQYF. DNA for the CDR3: TGTGCCAGCTCCAGGGCTTATAGCACAGATACGCAGTATTTT.

CDR3 sequence reads: CSVGGGVSGNTIYF. CDR3 bases: TGCAGCGTTGGAGGGGGTGTTTCTGGAAACACCATATATTTT. The chain has TRBV29-1 and TRBJ1-3; possibly TRBD1 for D (6 bases). The germline CDR1 and CDR2 sequences are SQVTM and ANQGSEA. The CDR3 has 14 residues. Trimming removed 4 bases from V and 1 base from J, with 11 bases in between.

The chain couples TRBV30 to TRBJ1-2; D unclear. This CDR3 contains 13 residues. The V and J ends lost 0 bases and 3 bases respectively, with 8 bases between them. Germline V gene data show CDR1 as GTSNPN and CDR2 as SVGIG (reference sequence). The CDR3, as DNA: TGTGCCTGGAGTGTAAGCAGCTACTATGGCTACACCTTC. It yields the protein CAWSVSSYYGYTF.

The chain employs TRBV9 and TRBJ2-1; 11 bases line up with TRBD1. Germline V gene data show CDR1 as SGDLS and CDR2 as YYNGEE. CDR3 size: 16 residues. V lost 3 bases, J lost 3 bases, and 5 bases stayed unmatched. In DNA, the CDR3 is TGTGCCAGCAGCGCGTACGGGACAGGGGGCTACAATGAGCAGTTCTTC. Amino acids: CASSAYGTGGYNEQFF.

The V call is TRBV6-6, the J call TRBJ2-1, with D unclear. V was trimmed by 0 bases and J by 15 bases, leaving 18 bases between them. The CDR3 contains 14 residues. Germline V gene data show CDR1 as MNHNY and CDR2 as SVGAGI (reference sequence). CDR3 amino acids: CASSYSMAQIEGFF. The CDR3 bases are TGTGCCAGCAGTTACTCGATGGCCCAAATTGAAGGGTTCTTC.

This chain links TRBV6-5 with TRBJ2-7; unclear D gene. The V gene's germline CDR1 is MNHEY and CDR2 SVGAGI. The CDR3 is 11 residues long. Deletions cut 5 bases from V and 4 bases from J, with 6 bases between. CDR3 sequence reads: CASSQLYEQYF. The CDR3 bases are TGTGCCAGCAGTCAACTTTACGAGCAGTACTTC.

The V gene is TRBV28, the J gene TRBJ2-3; 10 bases map to TRBD2. The CDR3 is 16 amino acids. Trimming cost V 5 bases and J 2 bases; bases outside gene matches: 7. CDR1 is MDHEN and CDR2 is SYDVKM in the germline V gene. CDR3 coding DNA: TGTGCCAGCAGTGGTCGGCTAGCGGGAGCCACAGATACGCAGTATTTT. Amino acid sequence: CASSGRLAGATDTQYF.

CDR3 bases: TGCGCCAGCAGCTTGGCCGGGCTAGCGGTTGCAGGTGAGCAGTTCTTC. Translating gives CASSLAGLAVAGEQFF. J is TRBJ2-1 and V is TRBV5-1, with 7 bases aligning to TRBD2. V lost 0 bases and J lost 9; bases outside the gene matches: 12. The germline V gene has CDR1 SGHRS and CDR2 YFSETQ. The CDR3 runs to 16 residues.

The rearrangement uses TRBV6-5 and TRBJ1-5; 11 positions agree with TRBD1. V shed 6 bases and J 7 bases; nucleotides not matched to a gene: 2. This CDR3 is built from 13 residues. Germline V CDR1 and CDR2: MNHEY, SVGAGI. CDR3 coding DNA: TGTGCCAGCAGGGACAGGGGGCCCCAGCCCCAGCATTTT. It is translated as CASRDRGPQPQHF.

The V gene is TRBV9, the J gene TRBJ2-5, with D unresolved. CDR3 size: 14 residues. From germline, CDR1 is SGDLS and CDR2 YYNGEE. V was clipped by 6 bases and J by 4 bases, with 16 bases between them. The CDR3 DNA reads as TGTGCCAGCACGAGCTCCGAGCCGGGAGAGACCCAGTACTTC. Its translation is CASTSSEPGETQYF.

V gene TRBV5-8 combines with J gene TRBJ2-5, with a weak D call TRBD2 (7 bases). V was clipped by 0 bases and J by 2 bases, with 17 bases between them. Germline V gives CDR1 SGHTS, CDR2 YDEGEE. This CDR3 region has 17 residues. The CDR3 region is CASSLVVGGARQETQYF. As DNA, the CDR3 is TGTGCCAGCAGCTTGGTCGTTGGGGGGGCGAGGCAAGAGACCCAGTACTTC.

The J gene is TRBJ2-1, the V gene TRBV6-6; maybe TRBD2 (6 bases). V lost 7 bases, J lost 7 bases, and 17 bases lay in between. This CDR3 has 14 amino acids. Germline-derived CDR1 and CDR2 are MNHNY and SVGAGI (reference sequence). The DNA of the CDR3 is TGTGCCAGCACCAATAGCGGAAGTAGAAATGAGCAGTTCTTC. Translated: CASTNSGSRNEQFF.

The rearrangement uses TRBV18 and TRBJ2-7; 11 positions match TRBD1. The ends lost 3 bases at V and 6 bases at J; junction bases unmatched: 7. Germline values: CDR1 KGHSH, CDR2 LQKENI. There are 15 residues in the CDR3. The CDR3 sequence: CASSPNGQGAGEQYF. CDR3 DNA sequence: TGTGCCAGCTCACCGAACGGACAGGGGGCTGGCGAGCAGTACTTC.

This clone has only one observation. The chain joins TRBV7-9 to TRBJ1-2; a weak D match, TRBD1 (5 bases). The germline V and J ends were trimmed by 6 bases and 0 bases, with 8 bases remaining between them. This CDR3 has 13 residues. Germline assignment: CDR1 SEHNR and CDR2 FQNEAQ (reference sequence). CDR3 in DNA: TGTGCCAGCAGGACAGATACTAACTATGGCTACACCTTC. Translation gives CASRTDTNYGYTF.

This clone was detected once. The CDR3 loop is CASSLAGLGDNEQFF. The CDR3 DNA follows: TGTGCCAGCAGTTTAGCCGGGCTCGGGGACAATGAGCAGTTCTTC. V and J are TRBV28 and TRBJ2-1, with D possibly TRBD2 on 5 matching bases. The CDR3 has 15 amino acids. Trimming took off 2 bases at V and 5 bases at J, with 13 bases between the two ends. The germline V gene encodes CDR1 MDHEN and CDR2 SYDVKM.

V gene TRBV11-2 combines with J gene TRBJ1-1; D is uncertain. This CDR3 comprises 16 residues. CDR1 and CDR2 from the germline V gene are SGHAT and FQNNGV. The V end was cut by 2 bases, the J end by 5 bases, with 18 bases between. Written as DNA, the CDR3 is TGTGCCAGCAGCTTAAGGAGGCCCGGGATTGATACTGAAGCTTTCTTT. This sequence encodes CASSLRRPGIDTEAFF.

The J gene is TRBJ2-2, the V gene TRBV30, with 9 bases fitting TRBD1. The V gene's germline CDR1 is GTSNPN and CDR2 SVGIG (reference sequence). J was trimmed by 7 bases and V by 7 bases; bases with no gene match: 10. The CDR3 has 14 residues. Here the CDR3 reads CASGTGGFIGELFF. The CDR3 DNA reads as TGTGCCTCCGGTACAGGGGGCTTTATCGGGGAGCTGTTTTTT.

V is TRBV15 and J is TRBJ1-1, with D perhaps TRBD1 (6 bases). CDR3 length: 17 amino acids. Trimming pared 1 base from V and 6 bases from J, leaving 21 bases between. Germline CDR1 and CDR2: LNHNV and YYDKDF (reference sequence). CDR3 loop: CATSRAYRRGTGAEAFF. CDR3 in DNA: TGTGCCACCAGCAGAGCATATAGGAGGGGGACGGGGGCTGAAGCTTTCTTT.